Each of the 5 T cell receptor beta chains below was sequenced from the same sample in a study of cytomegalovirus exposure and HLA in healthy donors. It was with 60 Vbeta and 13 Jbeta primers that the PCR ran. Using immunoSEQ multiplex PCR, the repertoire was profiled, and TCRdb retains in-frame clones only, with some absent. The data contain 90,000 to 120,000 clones, around 77% of them singletons. The sequenced material came from PBMCs. The receptors were gathered from a male donor in good health and CMV-seronegative.

This rearrangement joins TRBV6-5 to TRBJ1-1; D uncertain. Germline V gives CDR1 MNHEY, CDR2 SVGAGI. V gave up 0 bases and J gave up 3 bases, with 11 bases separating them. The CDR3 is made up of 15 amino acids. CDR3 sequence (DNA): TGTGCCAGCAGTTACTCCGCGGGGAGGGACACTGAAGCTTTCTTT. It is translated as CASSYSAGRDTEAFF.

The chain joins TRBV5-1 to TRBJ2-2; 10 nucleotides align to TRBD2. The J segment lost 8 bases and the V segment lost 4 bases, leaving 5 bases of the junction unmatched. The CDR3 is 14 amino acids. In germline, CDR1 is SGHRS, CDR2 YFSETQ. The CDR3 loop reads CASSPRLAGGELFF. For the CDR3, the DNA is TGCGCCAGCAGCCCCAGACTAGCGGGTGGGGAGCTGTTTTTT.

This clone was detected once. This chain links TRBV20-1 with TRBJ1-2; D remains unclear. The V end was cut by 0 bases, the J end by 5 bases, with 4 bases between. The CDR3 runs 11 residues. Per germline, CDR1 DFQATT and CDR2 SNEGSKA (reference sequence). The CDR3 DNA follows: TGCAGTGCTAGAGAACAGTATGGCTACACCTTC. This translates into CSAREQYGYTF.

This clone was recorded only once. V and J are TRBV27 and TRBJ1-5; 7 nucleotides agree with TRBD1. The CDR3 runs to 15 residues. CDR1 is MNHEY, CDR2 SMNVEV, per germline (reference sequence). With 5 bases clipped from V and 3 bases from J, the junction kept 7 bases outside the gene matches. The CDR3 protein is CASSIRQGDNQPQHF. As DNA, the CDR3 is TGTGCCAGCAGTATCAGACAGGGAGACAATCAGCCCCAGCATTTT.

The chain uses TRBV14 and TRBJ2-5; D perhaps matches TRBD2 (5 bases). The J call may be mistaken, given a closer DNA end match to TRBJ2-7. Germline CDR1 reads SGHDN; CDR2 reads FVKESK. The CDR3 spans 16 residues. CDR3 bases: TGTGCCAGCAGCCAAGAAGCAAGAGGGAGAGGGTACGAGCAGTACTTC. This sequence encodes CASSQEARGRGYEQYF.